Below, one TCR beta chain is given with its context. The sample is drawn from a study of blood T cell repertoires in COVID-19. Looking at the study overall: Researchers got acute and convalescent COVID-19 samples from the United States, Italy and Spain.

Per the original data handling: Cell counts per sample came from amplifying reference gene primers. Produced via immunoSEQ multiplex PCR; TCRdb's table is partial and in-frame only. The DNA was the basis for D and trimming; V, J and clone size are from that table. The sample comprises about 56,000 clones, 85% to 90% of which are singletons, and approximately 45% rests with the top ten. Seattle's enrolled individuals joined amid active infection and were then monitored longitudinally. This TCR derives from a woman aged 55-70 years with COVID-19, enrolled during active disease. The sample comprised peripheral blood.

The CDR3 nucleotides read TGTGCCAGCACGGGACTTTCCTACGAGCAGTACTTC. Protein product: CASTGLSYEQYF. The J gene is TRBJ2-7, the V gene TRBV5-5; possibly TRBD2 for D (6 bases). In germline, CDR1 is SGHKS, CDR2 YYEKEE (reference sequence). The V and J ends lost 6 bases and 1 base respectively, with 8 bases between them. CDR3 length: 12 amino acids.